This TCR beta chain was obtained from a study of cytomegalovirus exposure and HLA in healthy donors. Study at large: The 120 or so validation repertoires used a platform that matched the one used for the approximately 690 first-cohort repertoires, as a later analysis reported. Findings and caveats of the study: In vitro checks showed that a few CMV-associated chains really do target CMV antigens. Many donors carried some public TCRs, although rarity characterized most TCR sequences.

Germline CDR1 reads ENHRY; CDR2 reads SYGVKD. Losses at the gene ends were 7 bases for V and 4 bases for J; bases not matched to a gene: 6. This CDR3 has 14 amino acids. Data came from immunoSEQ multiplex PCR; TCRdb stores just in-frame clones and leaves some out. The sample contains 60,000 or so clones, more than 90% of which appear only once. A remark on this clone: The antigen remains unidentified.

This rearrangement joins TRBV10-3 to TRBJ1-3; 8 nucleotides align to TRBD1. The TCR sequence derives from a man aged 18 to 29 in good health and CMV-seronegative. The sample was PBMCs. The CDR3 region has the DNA TGTGCCATCACTCCGGGGACAGGAGGAAACACCATATATTTT. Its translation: CAITPGTGGNTIYF.